Presented here are 21 T cell receptor beta chains from one specimen sequenced in a study of cytomegalovirus exposure and HLA in healthy donors. Profiled with immunoSEQ multiplex PCR; TCRdb holds only in-frame clones, not every one. This sample has 160,000 or so clones; around nine tenths occur once, and the top ten carry roughly 2.6%. The sequenced sample was PBMCs. All receptors derive from a man between 18 and 29 years old in good health and CMV-seropositive.

The gene calls are TRBV6-5 and TRBJ1-1; TRBD1 might be the D (5 bases). The V gene lost 5 bases and the J gene lost 4 bases, with 11 bases spanning the gap. CDR3 length: 13 residues. The germline V gene encodes CDR1 MNHEY and CDR2 SVGAGI. The CDR3: CASSLGAPTEAFF. For the CDR3, the DNA is TGTGCCAGCAGTCTAGGGGCCCCCACTGAAGCTTTCTTT.

The rearrangement uses TRBV13 and TRBJ2-7; 7 nucleotides align to TRBD2. CDR3 length: 15 residues. Germline assignment: CDR1 PRHDT and CDR2 FYEKMQ (reference sequence). V lost 4 bases and J lost 5; bases outside the gene matches: 11. The CDR3 reads CASSSGRGEVHEQYF. The CDR3 DNA follows: TGTGCCAGCAGCTCGGGCCGGGGGGAAGTCCACGAGCAGTACTTC.

This rearrangement joins TRBV4-3 to TRBJ1-1; no firm D call. CDR1 and CDR2 (germline): LGHNA, YSLEER. The CDR3 loop spans 14 amino acids. Deletions cut 0 bases from V and 7 bases from J, with 12 bases between. This CDR3 is CASSQDKARSEAFF. CDR3 nucleotide sequence: TGCGCCAGCAGCCAAGATAAGGCACGGAGTGAAGCTTTCTTT.

This sequence joins TRBV19 and TRBJ2-7; D is perhaps TRBD2 (6 bases). The V and J ends lost 5 bases and 3 bases respectively, with 11 bases between them. CDR1 and CDR2 from the germline V gene are LNHDA and SQIVND (reference sequence). CDR3 length equals 13 residues. In DNA, the CDR3 is TGTGCCAGTAGTTCGGGACTCAACTACGAGCAGTACTTC. Its protein product is CASSSGLNYEQYF.

This clone was counted a few times. The chain joins TRBV6-5 to TRBJ1-1; TRBD1 matches 7 bases. This CDR3 region has 14 residues. Germline CDR1 reads MNHEY; CDR2 reads SVGAGI. V shed 2 bases, J shed 5 bases, and the junction held 5 bases outside the gene matches. CDR3: CASSYTGAYTEAFF. The CDR3 nucleotides read TGTGCCAGCAGTTACACAGGGGCCTATACTGAAGCTTTCTTT.

In DNA form, the CDR3 reads TGCGCCAGCAGTTTTGACAGGCCAGGAGCTGAAGCTTTCTTT. Translated: CASSFDRPGAEAFF. The chain combines TRBV5-1 with TRBJ1-1; TRBD1 might be the D (6 bases). The germline CDR1 and CDR2 sequences are SGHRS and YFSETQ. This CDR3 has 14 amino acids. V gave up 5 bases and J gave up 6 bases, with 17 bases separating them.

The V call is TRBV2, the J call TRBJ2-5, with 7 bases that match TRBD1. The V gene end was trimmed by 8 bases and the J gene end by 1 base; junction bases not matched to a gene: 7. CDR1 is SNHLY, CDR2 FYNNEI, per germline. The CDR3 is 14 amino acids. The CDR3 DNA is TGTGCCAGCGAGACAGGGCTGCCCCAAGAGACCCAGTACTTC. As protein: CASETGLPQETQYF. The full variable domain, with the rest looked up from reference TRBV2 and TRBJ2-5, is EPEVTQTPSHQVTQMGQEVILRCVPISNHLYFYWYRQILGQKVEFLVSFYNNEISEKSEIFDDQFSVERPDGSNFTLKIRSTKLEDSAMYFCASETGLPQETQYFGPGTRLLVL.

The CDR3 sequence is CASSLMEHPSSYNEQFF. DNA of the CDR3: TGCGCCAGCAGCCTTATGGAACACCCTAGCTCCTACAATGAGCAGTTCTTC. The chain employs TRBV4-1 and TRBJ2-1; D ambiguous. This CDR3 is built from 17 residues. The V end was cut by 4 bases, the J end by 0 bases, with 16 bases between. The germline V gene has CDR1 MGHRA and CDR2 YSYEKL.

The V call is TRBV11-2, the J call TRBJ2-7, with unresolved D. The V gene lost 2 bases and the J gene lost 3 bases, with 14 bases spanning the gap. Germline-derived CDR1 and CDR2 are SGHAT and FQNNGV. This CDR3 comprises 15 residues. The CDR3 DNA is TGTGCCAGCAGCTTAAGCCCTTCGTCGAACTACGAGCAGTACTTC. Its protein is CASSLSPSSNYEQYF.

As regards this clone: At one boundary the junction diverges from the germline segment, which might be a read error. The CDR3 loop reads CASRLAGGLGVHF. The CDR3 nucleotides are TGTGCCAGCCGACTAGCGGGGGGCCTAGGAGTCCACTTC. The chain employs TRBV6-5 and TRBJ2-7, with 13 bases matching TRBD2. CDR1 is MNHEY, CDR2 SVGAGI, per germline. The length of the CDR3 is 13 residues.

This chain uses TRBV7-2 with TRBJ2-3; D might be TRBD2 (5 bases). Germline V CDR1 and CDR2: SGHTA, FQGNSA. Trimming stripped 4 bases from V and 2 bases from J, with 13 bases between. This CDR3 comprises 15 residues. CDR3 nucleotide sequence: TGTGCCAGCAGCTCCCCACTAGTGATCACAGATACGCAGTATTTT. It codes for CASSSPLVITDTQYF.

The rearrangement joins TRBV6-1 to TRBJ2-1, with 7 positions matching TRBD1. The V and J ends lost 6 bases and 4 bases, in that order; junction bases with no gene match: 6. The CDR3 has 14 residues. Germline CDR1 and CDR2: MNHNS and SASEGT. CDR3: CASSDPGQYNEQFF. Written as DNA, the CDR3 is TGTGCCAGCAGCGACCCGGGACAGTACAATGAGCAGTTCTTC.

This clone was observed a single time. The chain is built from TRBV5-5 and TRBJ2-7; maybe TRBD2 (5 bases). The length of the CDR3 is 13 residues. Trimming took off 5 bases at V and 0 bases at J, with 9 bases between the two ends. Germline values: CDR1 SGHKS, CDR2 YYEKEE (reference sequence). Written as DNA, the CDR3 is TGTGCCAGCAGTTGGCGGGCCTCCTACGAGCAGTACTTC. Translation: CASSWRASYEQYF.

The chain uses TRBV7-9 and TRBJ1-2; D possibly corresponds to TRBD1 (5 bases). Germline V lookup: CDR1 SEHNR, CDR2 FQNEAQ (reference sequence). This CDR3 has 14 residues. Trimming removed 3 bases at V and 9 bases at J, with 17 bases between. CDR3 coding DNA: TGTGCCAGCAGCTTGGGACTGCCCCTAGTTAGCTACACCTTC. Protein sequence: CASSLGLPLVSYTF.

The chain uses TRBV5-4 and TRBJ2-2; D ambiguous. Trimming pared 4 bases from V and 11 bases from J, leaving 9 bases between. The germline V gene encodes CDR1 SGHNT and CDR2 YYREEE (reference sequence). This CDR3 has 11 amino acids. In nucleotides, the CDR3 is TGTGCCAGCAGCCGCGGCGGAGAGCTGTTTTTT. Translated: CASSRGGELFF.

The CDR3 DNA follows: TGTGCCAGCAGTTTAGGGTACGGGACTACATCCGGATTAGCGTTTAGCACAGATACGCAGTATTTT. This encodes CASSLGYGTTSGLAFSTDTQYF. V is TRBV28 and J is TRBJ2-3; TRBD2 matches at 7 bases. Germline loops: CDR1 MDHEN, CDR2 SYDVKM. This CDR3 is 22 amino acids long. Germline trimming cut 2 bases from V and 0 bases from J; bases unmatched to any gene: 23.

The chain couples TRBV6-6 to TRBJ1-2; the match to TRBD1 covers 7 bases. With 7 bases clipped from V and 7 bases from J, the junction kept 12 bases outside the gene matches. The CDR3 length is 14 residues. CDR1 and CDR2 (germline): MNHNY, SVGAGI (reference sequence). The CDR3 here is CASTALSQGLGYTF. In nucleotides, the CDR3 is TGTGCCAGCACCGCACTTTCACAGGGGCTTGGCTACACCTTC.

The chain uses TRBV6-1 and TRBJ1-5; 9 bases fit TRBD1. The CDR3 contains 17 residues. The V and J ends lost 3 bases and 7 bases, in that order; junction bases with no gene match: 13. Germline-derived CDR1 and CDR2 are MNHNS and SASEGT. The CDR3 sequence is CASSDPGTGFWFQPQHF. The CDR3 DNA is TGTGCCAGCAGTGACCCCGGGACAGGGTTTTGGTTCCAGCCCCAGCATTTT.

V is TRBV6-6 and J is TRBJ2-4; 9 nucleotides match TRBD2. The CDR3 runs to 14 residues. The V gene end was trimmed by 8 bases and the J gene end by 4 bases; junction bases not matched to a gene: 6. Germline V gene sequence: CDR1 MNHNY, CDR2 SVGAGI (reference sequence). CDR3 residues: CASETAGGKNIQYF. In nucleotides, the CDR3 is TGTGCCAGCGAGACCGCGGGGGGGAAAAACATTCAGTACTTC.

The rearrangement joins TRBV4-1 to TRBJ2-2, with D possibly TRBD2 on 6 matching bases. Trimming left V 2 bases short and J 4 bases short, with 14 bases between. This CDR3 has 16 residues. Germline CDR1 is MGHRA and CDR2 is YSYEKL. CDR3 sequence reads: CASSQKPGTLTGELFF. CDR3 in DNA: TGCGCCAGCAGCCAAAAGCCCGGGACTCTCACCGGGGAGCTGTTTTTT.

The rearrangement uses TRBV10-3 and TRBJ2-7; the match to TRBD2 covers 9 bases. CDR3 length: 14 amino acids. The germline CDR1 and CDR2 sequences are ENHRY and SYGVKD. J was trimmed by 6 bases and V by 7 bases; bases with no gene match: 10. The CDR3 spells CAIKAVRTSVEQYF. The CDR3 region has the DNA TGTGCCATCAAGGCTGTGCGGACTAGCGTCGAGCAGTACTTC.